These 17 T cell receptor beta chains share one sample of origin, sequenced in a study of T cell repertoires and HLA-DP antigens. This table comes from immunoSEQ multiplex PCR, and its TCRdb copy is limited to in-frame clones, with some not included. There are approximately 90,000 clones in the sample; 86% occur only once, and 1.7% lies in the top ten. No antigen has been assigned to these receptors. The material sequenced was CD4+ T cells from PBMCs. All receptors come from a man aged 50-59 years in good health and CMV-seronegative.

The chain is built from TRBV4-3 and TRBJ2-5; TRBD2 matches at 15 bases. The J segment lost 5 bases and the V segment lost 4 bases, leaving 5 bases of the junction unmatched. Germline V gene data show CDR1 as LGHNA and CDR2 as YSLEER. CDR3 size: 16 residues. The CDR3 region is CASSPGLAGGRETQYF. The CDR3 nucleotides are TGCGCCAGCAGCCCAGGACTAGCGGGGGGGCGGGAGACCCAGTACTTC.

The chain carries TRBV5-1 and TRBJ2-7; 8 bases match TRBD1. The ends lost 3 bases at V and 6 bases at J; junction bases unmatched: 5. This CDR3 contains 13 residues. Germline CDR1 and CDR2: SGHRS and YFSETQ. Written as DNA, the CDR3 is TGCGCCAGCAGCTCGACAGGGGTGGGCGAGCAGTACTTC. Protein: CASSSTGVGEQYF.

The chain links TRBV19 to TRBJ2-7; 10 bases are shared with TRBD2. Trimming cost V 2 bases and J 6 bases; bases outside gene matches: 4. Per germline, CDR1 LNHDA and CDR2 SQIVND (reference sequence). The CDR3 loop spans 14 amino acids. This chain's CDR3 is CASSISGRAVEQYF. CDR3 DNA: TGTGCCAGTAGTATAAGCGGGAGGGCCGTCGAGCAGTACTTC.

The genes are TRBV19 and TRBJ2-2; 9 bases map to TRBD1. Germline V gene sequence: CDR1 LNHDA, CDR2 SQIVND (reference sequence). V trimming: 5 bases; J trimming: 6 bases; junction bases outside the gene matches: 1. The CDR3 totals 13 residues. CDR3 sequence reads: CASSRTGAGELFF. The DNA of the CDR3 is TGTGCCAGTAGTCGGACAGGGGCCGGGGAGCTGTTTTTT.

The chain employs TRBV28 and TRBJ2-2; 16 nucleotides match TRBD2. The germline V gene has CDR1 MDHEN and CDR2 SYDVKM. Unmatched junction bases numbered 1, after V lost 0 bases and J lost 6 bases. The CDR3 contains 17 residues. The chain's CDR3 is CASSLWGLAGGPGELFF. The CDR3 bases are TGTGCCAGCAGTTTATGGGGACTAGCGGGAGGGCCCGGGGAGCTGTTTTTT.

The gene calls are TRBV6-5 and TRBJ1-1, with D uncertain. Germline lookup yields CDR1 MNHEY and CDR2 SVGAGI. V lost 2 bases and J 1 base, leaving 8 bases between the germline ends. The CDR3 sequence is 14 residues long. CDR3 amino acids: CASSYLRRNTEAFF. CDR3 sequence (DNA): TGTGCCAGCAGTTACCTCCGGAGGAACACTGAAGCTTTCTTT.

The chain recombines TRBV19 with TRBJ2-1; D possibly corresponds to TRBD1 (6 bases). Between the trimmed V and J ends, which lost 7 bases and 0 bases, there was a span of 16 bases. The CDR3 runs to 16 residues. From germline, CDR1 is LNHDA and CDR2 SQIVND (reference sequence). CDR3 coding DNA: TGTGCCAGTACTCCCAGGGGACCGAGCTCCTACAATGAGCAGTTCTTC. This gives the protein CASTPRGPSSYNEQFF.

The chain combines TRBV11-3 with TRBJ2-1, with TRBD2 matching 11 bases. V lost 1 base, J lost 7 bases, and 6 bases stayed unmatched. CDR1 SGHNT and CDR2 YENEEA come from the germline V gene. This CDR3 is built from 16 residues. The CDR3 sequence: CASSLGLAGGKNEQFF. Written as DNA, the CDR3 is TGTGCCAGCAGCTTAGGTCTAGCGGGGGGTAAGAATGAGCAGTTCTTC.

In this sample, this clone turned up once. V gene TRBV30 combines with J gene TRBJ2-3, with D possibly TRBD2 on 6 matching bases. Germline V CDR1 and CDR2: GTSNPN, SVGIG (reference sequence). The CDR3 length is 14 residues. V was shortened by 1 base and J by 6 bases, with 14 bases between the two germline ends. DNA for the CDR3: TGTGCCTGGAGTGAAGGAGGGGCAGGGGATACGCAGTATTTT. Translated: CAWSEGGAGDTQYF.

This rearrangement joins TRBV10-3 to TRBJ2-5; D perhaps matches TRBD2 (5 bases). The germline CDR1 and CDR2 sequences are ENHRY and SYGVKD. CDR3 length equals 13 residues. V lost 11 bases and J 5 bases, leaving 18 bases between the germline ends. The DNA of the CDR3 is TGTGCCGCCTCTCCCAACCCGGGGGAGACCCAGTACTTC. This sequence encodes CAASPNPGETQYF.

The chain couples TRBV6-6 to TRBJ1-1; D not resolved. This CDR3 is 14 amino acids long. The V and J ends lost 5 bases and 0 bases respectively, with 10 bases between them. The germline V gene encodes CDR1 MNHNY and CDR2 SVGAGI (reference sequence). The CDR3 loop is CASSDIALNTEAFF. As DNA, the CDR3 is TGTGCCAGCAGTGACATTGCACTGAACACTGAAGCTTTCTTT.

The V gene is TRBV6-6, the J gene TRBJ2-7, with D perhaps matching TRBD1 or TRBD2 (5 bases each). Germline assignment: CDR1 MNHNY and CDR2 SVGAGI (reference sequence). The CDR3 has 15 residues. V dropped 5 bases and J dropped 5 bases, with 19 bases sitting between them. CDR3 protein: CASSTWAGTSNEQYF. The CDR3 DNA reads TGTGCCAGCAGTACCTGGGCAGGGACGTCCAACGAGCAGTACTTC.

V gene TRBV18 combines with J gene TRBJ1-4, with D unclear. Germline V lookup: CDR1 KGHSH, CDR2 LQKENI. The V end lost 3 bases, the J end lost 7 bases, and 6 bases lay between the germline ends. This CDR3 region has 12 residues. The CDR3: CASSPTAEKLFF. CDR3 in DNA: TGTGCCAGCTCACCTACAGCTGAAAAACTGTTTTTT.

This clone was counted a single time. The chain is built from TRBV7-6 and TRBJ2-2; the D gene could be TRBD1 or TRBD2 (5 bases each). V was shortened by 5 bases and J by 3 bases, with 13 bases between the two germline ends. The V gene's germline CDR1 is SGHVS and CDR2 FNYEAQ. There are 15 residues in the CDR3. The DNA for the CDR3 is TGTGCCAGCAGCCTCGGGGCAGCTTACACCGGGGAGCTGTTTTTT. Protein product: CASSLGAAYTGELFF.

This chain joins TRBV15 and TRBJ1-1; D is unresolved. Germline V gene sequence: CDR1 LNHNV, CDR2 YYDKDF (reference sequence). V lost 4 bases, J lost 3 bases, and 9 bases lay in between. CDR3 length: 13 amino acids. CDR3 DNA: TGTGCCACCAGCAAGAGGTCGGACACTGAAGCTTTCTTT. It translates to CATSKRSDTEAFF. The variable domain in full, completed from reference TRBV15 and TRBJ1-1, reads DAMVIQNPRYQVTQFGKPVTLSCSQTLNHNVMYWYQQKSSQAPKLLFHYYDKDFNNEADTPDNFQSRRPNTSFCFLDIRSPGLGDTAMYLCATSKRSDTEAFFGQGTRLTVV.

V is TRBV11-2 and J is TRBJ2-7; 8 bases agree with TRBD2. Germline-derived CDR1 and CDR2 are SGHAT and FQNNGV. The CDR3 runs to 14 residues. The ends lost 1 base at V and 5 bases at J; junction bases unmatched: 4. The chain's CDR3 is CASSLVSGSNEQYF. As DNA, the CDR3 is TGTGCCAGCAGCTTAGTGAGCGGGAGCAACGAGCAGTACTTC.

This clone was detected only once. This rearrangement joins TRBV18 to TRBJ1-2; D might be TRBD1 (5 bases). Trimming removed 0 bases at V and 7 bases at J, with 9 bases between. This CDR3 has 13 amino acids. The germline V gene encodes CDR1 KGHSH and CDR2 LQKENI. The CDR3: CASSPPGESGYTF. The CDR3 DNA sequence: TGTGCCAGCTCACCACCGGGGGAAAGTGGCTACACCTTC.